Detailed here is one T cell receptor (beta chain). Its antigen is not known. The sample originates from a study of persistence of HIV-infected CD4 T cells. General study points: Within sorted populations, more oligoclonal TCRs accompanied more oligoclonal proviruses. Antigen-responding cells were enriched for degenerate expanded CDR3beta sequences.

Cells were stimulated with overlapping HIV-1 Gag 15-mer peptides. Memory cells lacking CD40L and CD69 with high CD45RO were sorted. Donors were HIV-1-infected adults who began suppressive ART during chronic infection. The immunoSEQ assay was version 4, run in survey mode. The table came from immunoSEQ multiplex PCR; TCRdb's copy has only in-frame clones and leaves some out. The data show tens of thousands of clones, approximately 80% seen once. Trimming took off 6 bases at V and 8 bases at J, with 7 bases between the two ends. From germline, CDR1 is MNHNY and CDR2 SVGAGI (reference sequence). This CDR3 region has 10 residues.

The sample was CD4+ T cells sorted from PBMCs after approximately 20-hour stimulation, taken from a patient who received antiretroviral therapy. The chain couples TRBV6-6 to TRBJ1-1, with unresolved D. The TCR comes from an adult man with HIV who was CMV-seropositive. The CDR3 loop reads CASRNVEAFF. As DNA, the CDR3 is TGTGCCAGCAGAAACGTGGAAGCTTTCTTT.